This T cell receptor (beta chain) was retrieved from a study of cytomegalovirus exposure and HLA in healthy donors. Regarding the study as a whole: The classifier was said to identify cytomegalovirus status with high specificity and sensitivity.

Details on this clone: What it binds is not known.

While unrecorded immune exposures were likely, the donors were nominally healthy when sampled. The PCR was carried out with 60 Vbeta primers and 13 Jbeta primers. Method: immunoSEQ multiplex PCR; TCRdb's copy keeps in-frame clones and lacks some. The data contain some 180,000 clones, 78% of them seen just once; the ten biggest clones take up roughly 14%. V shed 7 bases and J shed 2 bases, with 11 bases lying between them. Germline CDR1 is MDHEN and CDR2 is SYDVKM. The CDR3 covers 14 residues. The V and J genes are TRBV28 and TRBJ1-4, with D hard to call. Sequenced: PBMCs. This receptor was taken from a woman aged 30 to 39 in good health and CMV-seropositive. The CDR3 loop reads CASNDPGTNEKLFF. CDR3 in DNA: TGTGCCAGCAACGACCCGGGTACTAATGAAAAACTGTTTTTT.